The source of this T cell receptor beta chain is a study of cytomegalovirus exposure and HLA in healthy donors (dated by TCRdb to the late 2010s). At the level of the whole study: A later analysis indicated that the 130 or so validation repertoires were generated on the platform also employed for the 720 or so repertoires of the first cohort. To predict cytomegalovirus infection status, the study combined high-throughput TCR immunosequencing, statistical association of individual TCRs with disease status, and machine learning. In addition to the first cohort of approximately 650 subjects, a separate validation cohort of some 120 different subjects was used. The study aimed to test whether signatures of past pathogen exposure could be identified by cataloging public T cell receptors.

In the germline V gene (reference sequence), CDR1 corresponds to LNHNV and CDR2 to YYDKDF. The CDR3 measures 16 amino acids from cysteine to phenylalanine. CDR3 DNA is the only sequence kept; it has 48 bases, read in frame from the first base. Relative to germline, V is missing 5 bases and J is missing 2 bases, with 9 bases of the junction outside any gene match. Library preparation was by the immunoSEQ multiplex PCR assay. The published analysis was carried out like this. A statistical classification framework was developed to diagnose cytomegalovirus status using the catalog of TCR beta chain sequences. TCRdb took over this immuneACCESS table, retaining in-frame rearrangements with V and J assigned. Such tables are incomplete; in checked studies, under half of the missing clones stem from an unresolved V gene, and the remainder is unexplained. The V and J calls and clone size were taken over from that table, and D and trimming were inferred from the DNA. Across this sample there are around 140,000 clones, with about 94% seen only once. The top ten clones comprise 1.8% of the sample.

This clone was observed a single time. The antigen this receptor binds is unknown. Base qualities are not at hand, and no much larger clone is one base apart. General study outcomes and caveats: A later analysis had no HLA typing for the validation cohort, so co-occurrence there was scored across all 110 or so repertoires. Of the cluster scores, roughly 95% were above 0 in a later analysis, which found that TCRs clustered in the first cohort also tended to co-occur in the 95 to 150 validation repertoires. While some public TCRs were present in many individuals, most TCR sequences turned up only very rarely across donors. According to the authors, the approach could potentially be generalized to other disease states and immunological phenotypes. The classifier was reported to diagnose cytomegalovirus status with high specificity and sensitivity in both the original cohort and the validation cohort. In vitro tests confirmed that a few of the cytomegalovirus-associated TCR beta chains recognize cytomegalovirus antigens. The study listed 164 TCR beta chains as associated with cytomegalovirus.

The donors were included in the validation cohort of roughly 130 subjects, a group kept apart from the approximately 690-subject first cohort. The rearranged segments are TRBV15 and TRBJ1-5; 7 junctional bases match TRBD1. What was sequenced was PBMCs. The clonotype comes from a man aged 18 to 29 in good health and CMV-seropositive. The sequenced DNA: TGTGCCACCAGCGCTGTCAGGGGGTTTGGCAATCAGCCCCAGCATTTT. This yields the protein CATSAVRGFGNQPQHF. Reference TRBV15 and TRBJ1-5 genes cover what lies past the CDR3, so the full variable domain is DAMVIQNPRYQVTQFGKPVTLSCSQTLNHNVMYWYQQKSSQAPKLLFHYYDKDFNNEADTPDNFQSRRPNTSFCFLDIRSPGLGDTAMYLCATSAVRGFGNQPQHFGDGTRLSIL.